A selection of T cell receptor beta chains follows, all from one sample in a study of cytomegalovirus exposure and HLA in healthy donors. Here immunoSEQ multiplex PCR was the method, and the copy in TCRdb shows in-frame clones only, minus some. Of 200,000 to 250,000 clones listed, roughly 91% are singletons. Sequences were obtained from PBMCs. These receptor sequences come from a woman aged 18 to 35 in good health and CMV-seronegative. Each CDR3 is given with its conserved first and last residue. The D gene is left open where the match is weak. Expanded clones are given a class, and other clones once, few, many or no size at all.

TRBJ2-7,TRBV2,-,-,CASSEDARGMYEQYF,TGTGCCAGCAGTGAAGATGCCCGGGGTATGTACGAGCAGTACTTC
TRBJ1-1,TRBV19,-,-,CASSTLRGIAEAFF,TGTGCCAGTAGTACCCTGAGAGGTATCGCTGAAGCTTTCTTT
TRBJ2-3,TRBV6-4,-,-,CASSDSRGLPMLF,TGTGCCAGCAGTGACTCTCGTGGCCTCCCCATGCTGTTT
TRBJ1-5,TRBV19,TRBD1,-,CASSIGDRLNQPQHF,TGTGCCAGTAGTATAGGGGACAGACTAAATCAGCCCCAGCATTTT
TRBJ2-7,TRBV27,-,-,CASSLSWTNTYEQYF,TGTGCCAGCAGTTTATCCTGGACAAACACCTACGAGCAGTACTTC
TRBJ1-2,TRBV7-8,-,-,CASSLVPRGLTNYGYTF,TGTGCCAGCAGCTTAGTACCCAGGGGTCTTACTAACTATGGCTACACCTTC
TRBJ2-7,TRBV4-3,-,-,CASSLHRVPAYEQYF,TGCGCCAGCAGCCTGCACAGGGTCCCGGCCTACGAGCAGTACTTC
TRBJ2-1,TRBV5-8,TRBD1,-,CASSWDRLNEQFF,TGTGCCAGCAGCTGGGACAGGCTCAATGAGCAGTTCTTC
TRBJ1-1,TRBV6-4,-,-,CASSDSRLNTEAFF,TGTGCCAGCAGTGACTCGAGGCTGAACACTGAAGCTTTCTTT
TRBJ1-3,TRBV11-2,-,-,CASRPMSSGNTIYF,TGTGCCAGCAGGCCCATGAGCTCTGGAAACACCATATATTTT
TRBJ2-2,TRBV7-9,TRBD2,-,CASSQQSLAGAYTGELFF,TGTGCCAGCAGCCAACAGTCGCTAGCGGGGGCATACACCGGGGAGCTGTTTTTT
TRBJ1-1,TRBV2,TRBD1,once,CASSERTGPTEAFF,TGTGCCAGCAGTGAACGGACAGGGCCCACTGAAGCTTTCTTT
TRBJ2-7,TRBV5-4,TRBD1,-,CASSFSGTGIYEQYF,TGTGCCAGCAGCTTCTCAGGGACAGGGATCTACGAGCAGTACTTC
TRBJ2-2,TRBV2,-,-,CATTLAAKNTGELFF,TGTGCCACCACCCTAGCAGCAAAGAACACCGGGGAGCTGTTTTTT
TRBJ2-2,TRBV4-3,TRBD2,-,CASSQDRSSGGLNTGELFF,TGCGCCAGCAGCCAAGATAGGTCTAGCGGGGGGCTGAACACCGGGGAGCTGTTTTTT
TRBJ2-1,TRBV5-1,-,-,CASSLLFGSSYNEQFF,TGCGCCAGCAGCTTGCTCTTCGGGAGCTCCTACAATGAGCAGTTCTTC
TRBJ2-2,TRBV4-1,TRBD1,-,CASRRQGRTGELFF,TGCGCCAGCAGGCGACAGGGCCGGACCGGGGAGCTGTTTTTT
TRBJ2-3,TRBV10-1,TRBD2,once,CATKQAGSTDTQYF,TGCGCCACCAAGCAAGCGGGGAGCACAGATACGCAGTATTTT
TRBJ2-5,TRBV7-6,-,-,CASSLESVAQETQYF,TGTGCCAGCAGCTTAGAAAGCGTAGCCCAAGAGACCCAGTACTTC
TRBJ2-3,TRBV14,TRBD2,-,CASSHLAGGPDTQYF,TGTGCCAGCAGCCACCTAGCGGGAGGGCCAGATACGCAGTATTTT
TRBJ2-1,TRBV5-1,TRBD2,-,CASEPTAGGIYNEQFF,TGCGCCAGCGAACCGACCGCGGGGGGTATTTACAATGAGCAGTTCTTC
TRBJ1-1,TRBV5-4,-,once,CASSLSRYPTLSEAFF,TGTGCCAGCAGCTTGAGCAGGTACCCTACCTTATCTGAAGCTTTCTTT
TRBJ1-1,TRBV21-1,-,-,CASSPRRGTPPWATEAFF,TGTGCCAGCAGCCCCCGTCGCGGGACTCCCCCTTGGGCCACTGAAGCTTTCTTT
TRBJ2-7,TRBV5-5,TRBD2,-,CASRSTSGSYEQYF,TGTGCCAGCAGATCTACTAGCGGATCCTACGAGCAGTACTTC
TRBJ2-5,TRBV5-1,TRBD2,-,CASSFRLAEETQYF,TGCGCCAGCAGCTTCCGACTAGCGGAAGAGACCCAGTACTTC
TRBJ2-1,TRBV27,TRBD1,-,CASSFLRDRGHNEQFF,TGTGCCAGCAGTTTCCTCCGCGACAGGGGGCACAATGAGCAGTTCTTC
TRBJ1-6,TRBV6-4,TRBD1,-,CASRPGTGGSRNSPLHF,TGTGCCAGCAGACCCGGGACAGGGGGCTCGCGTAATTCACCCCTCCACTTT
TRBJ1-2,TRBV9,-,once,CASSVQGFGYGYTF,TGTGCCAGCAGCGTTCAGGGATTCGGCTATGGCTACACCTTC
TRBJ2-7,TRBV6-5,TRBD1,-,CASSAPGQGFQEQYF,TGTGCCAGCAGTGCACCGGGACAGGGGTTTCAGGAGCAGTACTTC
TRBJ1-2,TRBV7-8,-,once,CASSAQALSNYGYTF,TGTGCCAGCAGCGCCCAGGCTTTGTCTAACTATGGCTACACCTTC
TRBJ1-2,TRBV18,-,-,CASSPTTDYGYTF,TGTGCCAGCTCACCCACGACAGACTATGGCTACACCTTC
TRBJ1-1,TRBV5-1,-,-,CASSLGAPRNTEAFF,TGCGCCAGCAGCTTGGGGGCCCCAAGGAACACTGAAGCTTTCTTT
TRBJ1-2,TRBV19,-,-,CASSNQWTEYNYGYTF,TGTGCCAGTAGTAATCAGTGGACAGAATATAACTATGGCTACACCTTC
TRBJ2-2,TRBV7-7,TRBD2,once,CASSRGLAGTTGELFF,TGTGCCAGCAGCCGCGGACTAGCGGGGACCACCGGGGAGCTGTTTTTT
TRBJ1-6,TRBV7-6,TRBD1,-,CASSTQGNNSPLHF,TGTGCCAGCAGTACACAGGGGAATAATTCACCCCTCCACTTT
TRBJ1-3,TRBV7-8,-,-,CASSPFSGPLGGNTIYF,TGTGCCAGCAGCCCATTTTCTGGGCCGCTCGGTGGAAACACCATATATTTT
TRBJ1-1,TRBV11-3,TRBD1,-,CASSLGDRGQNTEAFF,TGTGCCAGCAGCTTAGGTGACAGGGGCCAGAACACTGAAGCTTTCTTT
TRBJ1-2,TRBV9,-,-,CASSVAWTANYGYTF,TGTGCCAGCAGCGTAGCTTGGACAGCGAACTATGGCTACACCTTC
TRBJ2-3,TRBV9,TRBD2,once,CASSAPRTSGRRGTDTQYF,TGTGCCAGCAGCGCTCCCCGGACTAGCGGGAGGCGAGGCACAGATACGCAGTATTTT
TRBJ1-1,TRBV7-9,TRBD1,-,CASSLATGGRRTEAFF,TGTGCCAGCAGCTTAGCAACAGGGGGACGTAGGACTGAAGCTTTCTTT
TRBJ2-5,TRBV5-4,-,-,CASSLPRPMGTQYF,TGTGCCAGCAGCTTGCCGCGGCCTATGGGGACCCAGTACTTC
TRBJ1-2,TRBV19,TRBD1,few,CASRRTGTLFF,TGTGCCAGTAGGCGGACAGGGACCCTTTTCTTC
TRBJ2-7,TRBV7-2,TRBD2,-,CASSPWGLAGSEQYF,TGTGCCAGCAGTCCCTGGGGGCTAGCGGGAAGCGAGCAGTACTTC
TRBJ2-7,TRBV19,-,-,CASSPGRATYEQYF,TGTGCCAGTAGTCCAGGCAGGGCCACCTACGAGCAGTACTTC
TRBJ2-1,TRBV11-3,TRBD1,-,CASRQGGGFEQFF,TGTGCCAGCAGGCAAGGGGGCGGCTTTGAGCAGTTCTTC
TRBJ1-3,TRBV6-5,-,-,CASGPKGAGNTIYF,TGTGCCAGCGGACCCAAAGGGGCTGGAAACACCATATATTTT
TRBJ1-1,TRBV6-5,-,-,CASSYETVPTEAFF,TGTGCCAGCAGTTACGAGACAGTACCCACTGAAGCTTTCTTT
TRBJ2-7,TRBV11-2,TRBD1,once,CASSAGTGVLQQYF,TGTGCCAGCAGCGCGGGGACAGGGGTTCTACAGCAGTACTTC